This TCR beta chain is from a study of blood T cell repertoires in COVID-19. Study information: Samples of COVID-19 (acute and convalescent) were obtained from the United States, Italy and Spain. The analysed material was cDNA or gDNA that came from T cells, B-cell-depleted T cells, or PBMCs.

As originally analysed: Reference gene primer amplification gave nucleated cell count estimates. Measured with immunoSEQ multiplex PCR; TCRdb has only the in-frame clones, and not every one. D and trimming were read from the DNA, whereas the V and J calls and clone size are those reported in that table. The sample lists approximately 77,000 clones, approximately 81% seen once, with approximately 20% in the top ten. The CDR3 contains 15 residues. Per germline, CDR1 SGHRS and CDR2 YFSETQ. The V segment lost 6 bases and the J segment 4 bases; nucleotides outside the gene matches: 10. The rearrangement joins TRBV5-1 to TRBJ1-3; 7 positions agree with TRBD1. The sequenced material came from peripheral blood. The receptor was isolated from a woman aged 55-69 years with acute or convalescent COVID-19. In nucleotides, the CDR3 is TGCGCCAGCATCCCGAAACAGGGGCAAGGAAACACCATATATTTT. Its protein product is CASIPKQGQGNTIYF.